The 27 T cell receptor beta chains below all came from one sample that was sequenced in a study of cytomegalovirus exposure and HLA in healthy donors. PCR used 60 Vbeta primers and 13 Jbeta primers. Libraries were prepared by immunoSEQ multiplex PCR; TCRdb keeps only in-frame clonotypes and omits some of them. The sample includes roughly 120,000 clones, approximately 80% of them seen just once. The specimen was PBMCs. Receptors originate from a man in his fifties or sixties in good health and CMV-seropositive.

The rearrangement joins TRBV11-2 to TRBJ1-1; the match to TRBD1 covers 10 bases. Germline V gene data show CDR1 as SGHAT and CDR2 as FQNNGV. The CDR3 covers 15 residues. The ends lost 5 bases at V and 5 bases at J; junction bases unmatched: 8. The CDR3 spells CASSARTGGFTEAFF. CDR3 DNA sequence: TGTGCCAGCAGCGCCCGGACAGGGGGTTTTACTGAAGCTTTCTTT.

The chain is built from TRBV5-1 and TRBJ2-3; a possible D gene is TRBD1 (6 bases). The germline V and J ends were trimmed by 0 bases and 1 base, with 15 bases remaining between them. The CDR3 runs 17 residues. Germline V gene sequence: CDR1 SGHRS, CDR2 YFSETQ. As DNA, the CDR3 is TGCGCCAGCAGCTTGGCCACAGGGTCAGCCGGCACAGATACGCAGTATTTT. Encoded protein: CASSLATGSAGTDTQYF.

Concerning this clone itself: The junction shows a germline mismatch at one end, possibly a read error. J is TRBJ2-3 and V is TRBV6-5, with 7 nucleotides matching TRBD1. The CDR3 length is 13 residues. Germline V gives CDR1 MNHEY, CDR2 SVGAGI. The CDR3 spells CASGRDSTDRQYF. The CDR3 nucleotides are TGTGCCAGCGGCCGGGACAGCACAGATAGGCAGTATTTT.

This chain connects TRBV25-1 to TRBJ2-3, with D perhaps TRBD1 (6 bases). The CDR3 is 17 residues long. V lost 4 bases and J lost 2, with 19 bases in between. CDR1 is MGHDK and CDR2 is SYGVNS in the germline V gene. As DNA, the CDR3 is TGTGCCAGCAGTGCCCCCCCAACAGGGAGCCCCACAGATACGCAGTATTTT. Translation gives CASSAPPTGSPTDTQYF.

CDR3 DNA: TGCGCCAGCAGCTCCGCAGGGGCCCCTAATGAAAAACTGTTTTTT. Translation gives CASSSAGAPNEKLFF. The chain uses TRBV5-1 and TRBJ1-4; D is perhaps TRBD1 (6 bases). Germline V lookup: CDR1 SGHRS, CDR2 YFSETQ. V was clipped by 3 bases and J by 3 bases, with 12 bases between them. CDR3 size: 15 residues.

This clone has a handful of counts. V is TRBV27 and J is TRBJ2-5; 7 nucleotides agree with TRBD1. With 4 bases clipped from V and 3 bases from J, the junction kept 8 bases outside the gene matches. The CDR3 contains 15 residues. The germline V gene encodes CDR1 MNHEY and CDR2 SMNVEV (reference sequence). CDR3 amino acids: CASSSQRDRKETQYF. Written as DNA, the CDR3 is TGTGCCAGCAGTTCCCAAAGGGACAGAAAAGAGACCCAGTACTTC.

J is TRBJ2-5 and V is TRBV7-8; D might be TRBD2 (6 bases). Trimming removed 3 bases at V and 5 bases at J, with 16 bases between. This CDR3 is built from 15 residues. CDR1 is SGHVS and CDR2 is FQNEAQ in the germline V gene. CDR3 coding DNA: TGTGCCAGCAGCTTTCGGTCGCGGGGTGGGGAGACCCAGTACTTC. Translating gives CASSFRSRGGETQYF.

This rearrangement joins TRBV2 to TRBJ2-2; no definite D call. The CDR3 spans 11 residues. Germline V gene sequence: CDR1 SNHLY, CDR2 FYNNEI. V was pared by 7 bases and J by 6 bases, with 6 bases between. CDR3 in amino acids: CASTRAGELFF. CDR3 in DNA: TGTGCCAGCACCCGGGCCGGGGAGCTGTTTTTT. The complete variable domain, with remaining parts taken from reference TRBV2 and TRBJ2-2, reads EPEVTQTPSHQVTQMGQEVILRCVPISNHLYFYWYRQILGQKVEFLVSFYNNEISEKSEIFDDQFSVERPDGSNFTLKIRSTKLEDSAMYFCASTRAGELFFGEGSRLTVL.

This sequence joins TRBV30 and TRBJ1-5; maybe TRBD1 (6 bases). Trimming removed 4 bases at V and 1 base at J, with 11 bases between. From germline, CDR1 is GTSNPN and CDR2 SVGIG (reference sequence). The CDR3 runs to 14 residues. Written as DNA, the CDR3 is TGTGCCTGGAATCAGGGGATGAGCAATCAGCCCCAGCATTTT. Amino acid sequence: CAWNQGMSNQPQHF.

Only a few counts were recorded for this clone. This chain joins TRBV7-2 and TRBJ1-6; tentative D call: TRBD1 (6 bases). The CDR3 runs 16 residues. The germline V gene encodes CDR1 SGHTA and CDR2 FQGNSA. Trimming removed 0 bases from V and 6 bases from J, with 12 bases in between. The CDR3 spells CASSLALGHVNSPLHF. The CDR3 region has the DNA TGTGCCAGCAGCTTAGCGTTGGGACACGTTAATTCACCCCTCCACTTT.

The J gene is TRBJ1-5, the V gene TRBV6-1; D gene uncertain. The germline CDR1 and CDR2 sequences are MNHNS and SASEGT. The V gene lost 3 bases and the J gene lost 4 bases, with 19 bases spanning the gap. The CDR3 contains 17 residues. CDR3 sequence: CASSDSERLTVNQPQHF. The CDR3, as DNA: TGTGCCAGCAGTGATAGCGAGCGGCTCACGGTGAATCAGCCCCAGCATTTT.

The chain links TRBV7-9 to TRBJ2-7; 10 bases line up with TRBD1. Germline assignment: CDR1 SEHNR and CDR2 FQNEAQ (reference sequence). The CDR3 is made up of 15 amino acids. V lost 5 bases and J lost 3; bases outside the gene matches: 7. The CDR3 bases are TGTGCCAGCAGCCCCCAGACAGGGGGCATCTACGAGCAGTACTTC. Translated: CASSPQTGGIYEQYF.

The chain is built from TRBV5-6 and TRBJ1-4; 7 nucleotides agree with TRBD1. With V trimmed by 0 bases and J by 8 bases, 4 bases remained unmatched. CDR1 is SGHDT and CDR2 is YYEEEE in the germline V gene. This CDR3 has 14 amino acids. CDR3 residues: CASSLEGAGEKLFF. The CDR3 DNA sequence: TGTGCCAGCAGCTTGGAGGGGGCTGGGGAAAAACTGTTTTTT.

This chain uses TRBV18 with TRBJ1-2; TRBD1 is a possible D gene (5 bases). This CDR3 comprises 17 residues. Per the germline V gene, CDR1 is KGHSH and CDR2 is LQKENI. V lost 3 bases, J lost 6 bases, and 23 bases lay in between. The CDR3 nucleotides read TGTGCCAGCTCACCGGACGAAACCAACTGGGGCCATAATGGCTACACCTTC. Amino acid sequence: CASSPDETNWGHNGYTF.

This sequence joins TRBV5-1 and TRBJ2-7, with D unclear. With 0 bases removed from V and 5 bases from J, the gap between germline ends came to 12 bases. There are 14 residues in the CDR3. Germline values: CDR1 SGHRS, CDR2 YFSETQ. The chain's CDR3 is CASSLGQREDEQYF. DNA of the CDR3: TGCGCCAGCAGCTTGGGCCAGCGCGAGGACGAGCAGTACTTC. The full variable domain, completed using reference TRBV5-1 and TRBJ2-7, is KAGVTQTPRYLIKTRGQQVTLSCSPISGHRSVSWYQQTPGQGLQFLFEYFSETQRNKGNFPGRFSGRQFSNSRSEMNVSTLELGDSALYLCASSLGQREDEQYFGPGTRLTVT.

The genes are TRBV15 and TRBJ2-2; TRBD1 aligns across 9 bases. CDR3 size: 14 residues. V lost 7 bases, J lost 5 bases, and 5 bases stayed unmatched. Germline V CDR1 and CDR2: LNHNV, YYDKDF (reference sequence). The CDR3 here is CATKPGQGTGELFF. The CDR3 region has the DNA TGTGCCACCAAACCGGGACAGGGAACCGGGGAGCTGTTTTTT.

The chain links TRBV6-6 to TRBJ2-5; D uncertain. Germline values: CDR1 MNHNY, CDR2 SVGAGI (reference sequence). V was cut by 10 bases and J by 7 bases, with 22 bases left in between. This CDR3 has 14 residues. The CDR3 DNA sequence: TGTGCCAACGCGCCTCATACGCCTCCGGGGACCCAGTACTTC. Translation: CANAPHTPPGTQYF.

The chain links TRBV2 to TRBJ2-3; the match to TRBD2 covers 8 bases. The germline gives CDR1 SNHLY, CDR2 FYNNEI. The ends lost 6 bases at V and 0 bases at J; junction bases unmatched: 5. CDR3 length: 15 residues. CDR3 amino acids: CASRRGALSTDTQYF. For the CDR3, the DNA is TGTGCCAGCAGGCGGGGGGCCCTAAGCACAGATACGCAGTATTTT.

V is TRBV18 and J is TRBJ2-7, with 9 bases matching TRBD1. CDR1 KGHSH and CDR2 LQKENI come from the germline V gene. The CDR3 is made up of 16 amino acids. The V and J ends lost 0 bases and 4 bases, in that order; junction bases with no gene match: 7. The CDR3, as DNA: TGTGCCAGCTCACCACCGAGTGGGACAGGGACTTACGAGCAGTACTTC. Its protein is CASSPPSGTGTYEQYF.

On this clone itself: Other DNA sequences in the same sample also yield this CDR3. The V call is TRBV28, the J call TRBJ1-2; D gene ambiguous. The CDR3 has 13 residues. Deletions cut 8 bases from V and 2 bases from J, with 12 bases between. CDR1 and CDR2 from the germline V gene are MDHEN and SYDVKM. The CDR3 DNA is TGTGCCAGCGATAGGACTGGAAACTATGGCTACACCTTC. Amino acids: CASDRTGNYGYTF.

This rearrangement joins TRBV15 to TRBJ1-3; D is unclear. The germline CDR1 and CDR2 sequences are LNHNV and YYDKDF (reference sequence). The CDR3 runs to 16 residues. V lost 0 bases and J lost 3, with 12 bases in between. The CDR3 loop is CATSREVRKGGNTIYF. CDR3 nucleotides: TGTGCCACCAGCAGAGAAGTGAGGAAAGGTGGAAACACCATATATTTT.

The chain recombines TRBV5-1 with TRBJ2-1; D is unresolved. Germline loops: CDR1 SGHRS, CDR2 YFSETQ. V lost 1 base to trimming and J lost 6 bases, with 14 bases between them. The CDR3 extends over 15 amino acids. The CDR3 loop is CASSLIPLSPNEQFF. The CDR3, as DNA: TGCGCCAGCAGCTTGATTCCCCTCTCCCCCAATGAGCAGTTCTTC.

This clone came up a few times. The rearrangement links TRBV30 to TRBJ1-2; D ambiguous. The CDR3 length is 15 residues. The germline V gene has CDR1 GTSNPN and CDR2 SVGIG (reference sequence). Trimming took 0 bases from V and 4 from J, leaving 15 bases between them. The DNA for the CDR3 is TGTGCCTGGAGTGTAAGTCTGGGCAGTATCTATGGCTACACCTTC. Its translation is CAWSVSLGSIYGYTF.

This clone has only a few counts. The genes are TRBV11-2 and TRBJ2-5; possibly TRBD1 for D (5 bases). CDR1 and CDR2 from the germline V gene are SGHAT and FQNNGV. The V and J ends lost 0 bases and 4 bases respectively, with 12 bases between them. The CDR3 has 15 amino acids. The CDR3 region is CASSLDGQGLETQYF. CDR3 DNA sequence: TGTGCCAGCAGCTTAGACGGCCAGGGCTTAGAGACCCAGTACTTC.

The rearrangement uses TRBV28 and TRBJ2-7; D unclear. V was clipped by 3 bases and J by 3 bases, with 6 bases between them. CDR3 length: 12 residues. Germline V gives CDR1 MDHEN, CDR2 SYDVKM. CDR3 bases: TGTGCCAGCAGTTTGCACGGCTACGAGCAGTACTTC. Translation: CASSLHGYEQYF.

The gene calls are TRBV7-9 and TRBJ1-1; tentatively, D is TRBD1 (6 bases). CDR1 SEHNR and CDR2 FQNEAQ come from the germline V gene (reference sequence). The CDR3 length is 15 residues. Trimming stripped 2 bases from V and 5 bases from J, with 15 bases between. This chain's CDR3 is CASSLLRGAGTEAFF. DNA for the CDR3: TGTGCCAGCAGCTTACTCCGGGGGGCGGGTACTGAAGCTTTCTTT.

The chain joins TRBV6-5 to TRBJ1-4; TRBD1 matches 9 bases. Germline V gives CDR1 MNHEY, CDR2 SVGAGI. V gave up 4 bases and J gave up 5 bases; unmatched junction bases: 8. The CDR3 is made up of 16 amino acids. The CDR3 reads CASSSLRQGGNEKLFF. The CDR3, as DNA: TGTGCCAGCAGTTCCTTGCGACAGGGGGGGAATGAAAAACTGTTTTTT.